The clone carrying this TCR beta chain is termed medium-sized (0.01 to 0.1%). Its specificity is unknown. TCRdb recomputed calls from the multiplex PCR reads with MiXCR, one row per CDR3 protein. The sample lists over 850 distinct CDR3 sequences, about 7% occurring once. Memory CD4+ cells were defined as CD4+CD45RO+CD25-. Study results and caveats: Tumor Tregs overlapped most with tumor, then blood, naive CD4+ cells. Tumor memory CD4+ T cell TCR gene usage was found to cluster with blood and lymph node memory CD4+ cells and with lymph node naive CD4+ cells.

The sample taken for sequencing was memory CD4+ T cells sorted from blood. Regarding subset: memory CD4+ T cells, CD4+CD45RO+CD25-. This receptor was taken from a female donor with breast cancer.

In nucleotides, the CDR3 is TGTGCCAGCAGCGACAGGGACTATGGCTACACCTTC. Its protein product is CASSDRDYGYTF. V and J are TRBV12-3 or TRBV12-4 and TRBJ1-2; 7 bases are shared with TRBD1. This CDR3 region has 12 residues. V shed 6 bases and J 3 bases; nucleotides not matched to a gene: 1.